This T cell receptor (beta chain) was retrieved from a study of patients and donors after allogeneic stem cell transplantation. TCRdb analysed the RT-PCR reads with MiXCR anew, one entry per CDR3 protein. The sample lists about 72,000 distinct CDR3 sequences, approximately 26% occurring once. This CDR3 comprises 12 residues. Trimming stripped 4 bases from V and 5 bases from J, with 9 bases between. Germline V lookup: CDR1 SGHRS, CDR2 YFSETQ. The sequenced sample was blood, either unsorted or a sorted T cell fraction (not recorded which). The TCR comes from a human donor who was either an allogeneic HSCT recipient or a stem cell or donor lymphocyte infusion donor (not recorded which). It is not recorded whose cells these are; they may come from a transplant donor. The J gene is TRBJ1-1, the V gene TRBV5-1; the D is unclear. The CDR3 is CASSNRRTEAFF. CDR3 bases: TGCGCCAGCAGCAACCGGAGGACTGAAGCTTTCTTT. Based on the CDR3 plus reference TRBV5-1 and TRBJ1-1, the full variable domain is KAGVTQTPRYLIKTRGQQVTLSCSPISGHRSVSWYQQTPGQGLQFLFEYFSETQRNKGNFPGRFSGRQFSNSRSEMNVSTLELGDSALYLCASSNRRTEAFFGQGTRLTVV.